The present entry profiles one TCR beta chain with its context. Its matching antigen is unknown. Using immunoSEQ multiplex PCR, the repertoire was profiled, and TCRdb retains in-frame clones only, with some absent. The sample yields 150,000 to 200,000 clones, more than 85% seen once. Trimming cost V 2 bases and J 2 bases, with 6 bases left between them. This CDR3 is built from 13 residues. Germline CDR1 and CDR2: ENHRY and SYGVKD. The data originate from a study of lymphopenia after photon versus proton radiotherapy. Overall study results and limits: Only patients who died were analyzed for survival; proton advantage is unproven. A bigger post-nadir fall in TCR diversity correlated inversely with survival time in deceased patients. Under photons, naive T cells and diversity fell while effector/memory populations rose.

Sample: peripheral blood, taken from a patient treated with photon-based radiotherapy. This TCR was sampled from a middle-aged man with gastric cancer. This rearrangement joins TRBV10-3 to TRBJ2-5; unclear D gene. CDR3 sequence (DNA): TGTGCCATCAGTGAGAGGCAGCAAGAGACCCAGTACTTC. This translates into CAISERQQETQYF.